Listed below are T cell receptor beta chains from one sample, sequenced in a study of blood T cell repertoires in COVID-19. The assay was immunoSEQ multiplex PCR, and TCRdb's table has in-frame clones only and misses some. The table lists some 250,000 clones, approximately 80% of them singletons. The sample comprised peripheral blood. The receptors originated from a woman between 18 and 29 years old with acute or convalescent COVID-19. CDR3s include the opening cysteine and the closing phenylalanine or tryptophan. D genes are given only for firm matches. Expanded clones are given a class, and other clones once, few, many or no size at all.

D gene | J gene | clone size | V gene | CDR3 DNA | CDR3 protein
NA | TRBJ1-5 | NA | TRBV6-2/TRBV6-3 | TGTGCCAGCAGTGAGGACACGGCATATAGGTGGCCCCAGCATTTT | CASSEDTAYRWPQHF
NA | TRBJ1-4 | NA | TRBV19 | TGTGCCAGTAGTATAGTTTGGAGGACAGTTGGGGATGAAAAACTGTTTTTT | CASSIVWRTVGDEKLFF
NA | TRBJ1-2 | NA | TRBV19 | TGTGCCAGTAGTATTCCCCAAACGGGAGGCGGCTACACCTTC | CASSIPQTGGGYTF
NA | TRBJ1-6 | NA | TRBV7-9 | TGTGCCAGCAGCTTAGTCAGCTCCTATAATTCACCCCTCCACTTT | CASSLVSSYNSPLHF
NA | TRBJ1-1 | NA | TRBV29-1 | TGCAGCGTTGTGGGGCCGAACACTGAAGCTTTCTTT | CSVVGPNTEAFF
NA | TRBJ2-1 | NA | TRBV6-4 | TGTGCCAGCAGTGACTCGTCCGGACCGGGAGGGCAGGGGGGTGAGCAGTTCTTC | CASSDSSGPGGQGGEQFF
TRBD2 | TRBJ2-2 | NA | TRBV7-9 | TGTGCCAGCAGCTTAGCGCTAGCGGCGAACACCGGGGAGCTGTTTTTT | CASSLALAANTGELFF
TRBD2 | TRBJ2-1 | NA | TRBV9 | TGTGCCAGCAGCGCCCTAGGACTAGACGATGAGCAGTTCTTC | CASSALGLDDEQFF
NA | TRBJ2-5 | NA | TRBV6-1 | TGTGCCAGCAGTGAGTCTAGCCCCCGGGAGACCCAGTACTTC | CASSESSPRETQYF
TRBD2 | TRBJ2-3 | NA | TRBV2 | TGTGCCAGCAGTCCGACTAGCGGGAGCGCAGATACGCAGTATTTT | CASSPTSGSADTQYF
TRBD1 | TRBJ2-7 | once | TRBV19 | TGTGCCAGTACACAATTTCCCGGGACAGTAACTTCTCCGGGGAACGAGCAGTACTTC | CASTQFPGTVTSPGNEQYF
NA | TRBJ2-7 | NA | TRBV2 | TGTGCCAGCAACGAGGGGGGGTTCTCCTACGAGCAGTACTTC | CASNEGGFSYEQYF
TRBD1 | TRBJ2-1 | few | TRBV14 | TGTGCCAGCAGCCAAGGGGACAGGCTGGGTGAGCAGTTCTTC | CASSQGDRLGEQFF
TRBD1 | TRBJ2-3 | NA | TRBV28 | TGTGCCAGCAGCCCAGGACAGGGCCCAAATACGCAGTATTTT | CASSPGQGPNTQYF
NA | TRBJ2-3 | few | TRBV2 | TGTGCCAGCAGTGCTGAGCGCCCCACAGATACGCAGTATTTT | CASSAERPTDTQYF
TRBD1 | TRBJ2-1 | NA | TRBV7-2 | TGTGCCAGCAGCACAGGGGGCGGGGCCGCTTACAATGAGCAGTTCTTC | CASSTGGGAAYNEQFF
NA | TRBJ1-5 | NA | TRBV7-8 | TGTGCCAGCAGCACCTCGTTAGCGGGCGGCAATCAGCCCCAGCATTTT | CASSTSLAGGNQPQHF
TRBD2 | TRBJ2-1 | NA | TRBV4-3 | TGCGCCAGCAGCCAAGTAGGTCGACGGGCAACTAGCGGGATTATGAACAATGAGCAGTTCTTC | CASSQVGRRATSGIMNNEQFF
NA | TRBJ1-2 | NA | TRBV7-2 | TGTGCCAGCAGCTTATCAACATATGGCTACACCTTC | CASSLSTYGYTF
NA | TRBJ2-3 | once | TRBV29-1 | TGCAGCGCTTGTTTTTTAGTGGTCTGGGATACGCAGTATTTT | CSACFLVVWDTQYF
TRBD2 | TRBJ2-7 | NA | TRBV4-3 | TGCGCCAGCAGCCAAGTCTACGGCCTAGCGGGAGTAGTTAACGAGCAGTACTTC | CASSQVYGLAGVVNEQYF
NA | TRBJ2-7 | NA | TRBV27 | TGTGCCAGCAGTCCAGGCGGCGGGAAGGTCCACGAGCAGTACTTC | CASSPGGGKVHEQYF
TRBD1 | TRBJ2-2 | NA | TRBV19 | TGTGCCAGTAGTGCCCCAGGGGGCTGGACCGGGGAGCTGTTTTTT | CASSAPGGWTGELFF
TRBD1 | TRBJ2-7 | NA | TRBV4-3 | TGCGCCAGCAGCCAAGATCACTTCAGGGGGCAGGACGAGCAGTACTTC | CASSQDHFRGQDEQYF
TRBD2 | TRBJ2-1 | few | TRBV7-2 | TGTGCCAGCAGCTTTGCGCTACAGACTAGCGGATATATCTACAATGAGCAGTTCTTC | CASSFALQTSGYIYNEQFF
NA | TRBJ2-6 | NA | TRBV19 | TGTGCCAGTAGTATAGGTCTCTCCGGGGCCAACGTCCTGACTTTC | CASSIGLSGANVLTF
NA | TRBJ1-4 | NA | TRBV6-6 | TGTGCCAGCAGTAGCGGGATAGGGGAAAAACTGTTTTTT | CASSSGIGEKLFF
NA | TRBJ2-7 | NA | TRBV5-1 | TGCGCCAGCAGCTCATCAAGCGGGTACGAGCAGTACTTC | CASSSSSGYEQYF
NA | TRBJ1-5 | few | TRBV30 | TGTGCCTGGAGTAAGGGGGTAGCTAGCAATCAGCCCCAGCATTTT | CAWSKGVASNQPQHF
TRBD2 | TRBJ2-5 | NA | TRBV7-2 | TGTGCCAGCAGCTCCCGCTGGAGCGGGAGGGAGACCCAGTACTTC | CASSSRWSGRETQYF
NA | TRBJ1-6 | NA | TRBV7-6 | TGTGCCAGCAGCTTGAGGACAGCTGATAATTCACCCCTCCACTTT | CASSLRTADNSPLHF
NA | TRBJ1-3 | NA | TRBV27 | TGTGCCGTAAAACCCGCGGGCAGAAACACCATATATTTT | CAVKPAGRNTIYF
NA | TRBJ2-5 | NA | TRBV18 | TGTGCCAGCTCACCCCCCCCACTAGACGAAGAGACCCAGTACTTC | CASSPPPLDEETQYF
NA | TRBJ2-1 | few | TRBV3-1/TRBV3-2 | TGTGCCAGCAGCCAAGATCTAGCGAGCAATGAGCAGTTCTTC | CASSQDLASNEQFF
TRBD1 | TRBJ1-5 | NA | TRBV6-5 | TGTGCCAGCAGTTACGGGCAGGGGGACAATCAGCCCCAGCATTTT | CASSYGQGDNQPQHF
NA | TRBJ2-1 | NA | TRBV27 | TGTGCCAGCAGTCCCAGGGAATTGTCCTACAATGAGCAGTTCTTC | CASSPRELSYNEQFF
TRBD1 | TRBJ1-5 | NA | TRBV2 | TGTGCCAGCAGTGTCCAGGGACAGGGGGCGAGTCAGCCCCAGCATTTT | CASSVQGQGASQPQHF
TRBD1 | TRBJ2-1 | NA | TRBV4-3 | TGCGCCAGCAGCCAAGATTGGGGACAGGGGAATGAGCAGTTCTTC | CASSQDWGQGNEQFF
NA | TRBJ1-6 | NA | TRBV20-1 | TGCAGTGCTTACGGGGGATCACCCCTCCACTTT | CSAYGGSPLHF
NA | TRBJ1-2 | NA | TRBV28 | TGTGCCAGCAAGTTGGAGGGGCCCCCCTATGGCTACACCTTC | CASKLEGPPYGYTF
NA | TRBJ2-1 | once | TRBV6-5 | TGTGCCAGCGGGATAGCGGTCTCCAATGAGCAGTTCTTC | CASGIAVSNEQFF
TRBD2 | TRBJ2-7 | NA | TRBV9 | TGTGCCAGCAGCCCCCTCGGACTAGCGGGAGGCCTCTACGAGCAGTACTTC | CASSPLGLAGGLYEQYF
NA | TRBJ2-3 | NA | TRBV7-2 | TGTGCCAGCAGCTTAGATTCGTCGGGGTTGGATACGCAGTATTTT | CASSLDSSGLDTQYF